These 14 T cell receptor beta chains came from one sample sequenced in a study of PD-1 blockade in classical Hodgkin lymphoma. With no exception, relapse followed autologous stem cell transplantation in all patients, and brentuximab vedotin exposure varied. Profiling relied on immunoSEQ multiplex PCR, and the TCRdb table lists in-frame clones only, not all of them. The sample lists roughly 96,000 clones, about 91% occurring once. The material sequenced was peripheral blood mononuclear cells (PBMCs), taken before the second cycle of nivolumab. All receptors derive from a human donor with classical Hodgkin lymphoma.

The gene calls are TRBV6-5 and TRBJ2-3; no clear D gene. V dropped 6 bases and J dropped 2 bases, with 12 bases sitting between them. In germline, CDR1 is MNHEY, CDR2 SVGAGI. CDR3 length: 14 amino acids. The CDR3 is CASRTEWTTDTQYF. In DNA, the CDR3 is TGTGCCAGCAGGACGGAGTGGACCACAGATACGCAGTATTTT.

The chain couples TRBV4-1 to TRBJ2-2; maybe TRBD2 (5 bases). Germline lookup yields CDR1 MGHRA and CDR2 YSYEKL. V shed 1 base and J shed 0 bases, with 9 bases lying between them. This CDR3 has 16 amino acids. The CDR3 DNA is TGCGCCAGCAGCCAAGGTCCAGCGGCGAACACCGGGGAGCTGTTTTTT. Residues: CASSQGPAANTGELFF.

This chain connects TRBV6-1 to TRBJ2-2; D not certain. V lost 4 bases, J lost 6 bases, and 15 bases lay in between. Germline V gives CDR1 MNHNS, CDR2 SASEGT. The CDR3 is 15 amino acids. CDR3 sequence reads: CASSVVPTGSGELFF. In DNA form, the CDR3 reads TGTGCCAGCAGTGTGGTTCCCACCGGTTCCGGGGAGCTGTTTTTT.

The chain combines TRBV6-6 with TRBJ1-1; 8 bases are shared with TRBD1. CDR1 is MNHNY, CDR2 SVGAGI, per germline (reference sequence). The junction had 13 bases not matched to a gene; V was cut back by 2 bases and J by 11 bases. The CDR3 loop spans 15 amino acids. CDR3 coding DNA: TGTGCCAGCAGTTACGGGACAGGCGACTCGGGAGCGGCTTTCTTT. The encoded protein is CASSYGTGDSGAAFF.

The gene calls are TRBV5-4 and TRBJ2-3; TRBD1 agrees at 8 bases. The germline gives CDR1 SGHNT, CDR2 YYREEE (reference sequence). Germline trimming cut 5 bases from V and 7 bases from J; bases unmatched to any gene: 9. This CDR3 region has 14 residues. The DNA for the CDR3 is TGTGCCAGCAGTCTGACAGGGGTTGGGTATACGCAGTATTTT. This encodes CASSLTGVGYTQYF.

The chain employs TRBV2 and TRBJ1-6; 7 bases align to TRBD1. Germline V lookup: CDR1 SNHLY, CDR2 FYNNEI. V lost 6 bases, J lost 8 bases, and 4 bases stayed unmatched. The CDR3 has 13 amino acids. The CDR3 here is CASRDRNYSPLHF. CDR3 in DNA: TGTGCCAGCAGGGACAGGAATTATTCACCCCTCCACTTT.

This chain's CDR3 is CASSPSTVAKNIQYF. Written as DNA, the CDR3 is TGCGCCAGCAGCCCCTCCACGGTAGCCAAAAACATTCAGTACTTC. J is TRBJ2-4 and V is TRBV5-1; no reliable D call. The CDR3 has 15 amino acids. V was cut by 4 bases and J by 0 bases, with 11 bases left in between. Germline V CDR1 and CDR2: SGHRS, YFSETQ.

The gene calls are TRBV9 and TRBJ1-5; 7 bases agree with TRBD1. CDR3 length: 15 residues. V shed 3 bases, J shed 6 bases, and the junction held 9 bases outside the gene matches. Germline assignment: CDR1 SGDLS and CDR2 YYNGEE. CDR3 nucleotide sequence: TGTGCCAGCAGCGCAACAGGGGCGGAGAGTCAGCCCCAGCATTTT. This translates into CASSATGAESQPQHF.

V and J are TRBV28 and TRBJ1-5; D is ambiguous. V was trimmed by 5 bases and J by 4 bases, leaving 15 bases between them. The CDR3 runs 15 residues. The germline V gene encodes CDR1 MDHEN and CDR2 SYDVKM. The CDR3 bases are TGTGCCAGCAGTCCAGCCTTAGAGACAAATCAGCCCCAGCATTTT. Protein product: CASSPALETNQPQHF.

This sequence joins TRBV7-2 and TRBJ1-2, with 11 positions matching TRBD1. CDR1 SGHTA and CDR2 FQGNSA come from the germline V gene. Germline trimming cut 1 base from V and 5 bases from J; bases unmatched to any gene: 6. CDR3 length: 16 residues. The CDR3 region is CASSLVGTGGVYGYTF. For the CDR3, the DNA is TGTGCCAGCAGCTTAGTAGGGACAGGGGGGGTGTATGGCTACACCTTC. Looking up the rest from reference TRBV7-2 and TRBJ1-2 gives the full variable domain: GAGVSQSPSNKVTEKGKDVELRCDPISGHTALYWYRQSLGQGLEFLIYFQGNSAPDKSGLPSDRFSAERTGGSVSTLTIQRTQQEDSAVYLCASSLVGTGGVYGYTFGSGTRLTVV.

The chain is built from TRBV2 and TRBJ2-6; a possible D gene is TRBD1 (5 bases). Trimming left V 0 bases short and J 0 bases short, with 12 bases between. This CDR3 region has 18 residues. Germline loops: CDR1 SNHLY, CDR2 FYNNEI. CDR3: CASSEAAGFSSGANVLTF. DNA for the CDR3: TGTGCCAGCAGTGAAGCGGCAGGGTTCTCCTCTGGGGCCAACGTCCTGACTTTC.

The chain couples TRBV6-5 to TRBJ2-7; no clear D. The CDR3 extends over 14 amino acids. V was trimmed by 0 bases and J by 2 bases, leaving 8 bases between them. In germline, CDR1 is MNHEY, CDR2 SVGAGI. The CDR3 DNA reads as TGTGCCAGCAGTTACTCGATAGGCCCCTACGAGCAGTACTTC. This translates into CASSYSIGPYEQYF.

V and J are TRBV4-1 and TRBJ2-5; unclear D gene. The CDR3 contains 12 residues. V was clipped by 3 bases and J by 1 base, with 3 bases between them. Germline V CDR1 and CDR2: MGHRA, YSYEKL. The CDR3 DNA reads as TGCGCCAGCAGCCACCTCCAAGAGACCCAGTACTTC. This gives the protein CASSHLQETQYF.

The gene calls are TRBV27 and TRBJ2-3, with TRBD2 matching 14 bases. V lost 7 bases to trimming and J lost 0 bases; unmatched junction nucleotides: 9. Germline V lookup: CDR1 MNHEY, CDR2 SMNVEV (reference sequence). CDR3 size: 18 residues. In nucleotides, the CDR3 is TGTGCCAGCACCGACCGGACTAGCGGGGGGCCTAGCACAGATACGCAGTATTTT. Protein product: CASTDRTSGGPSTDTQYF.